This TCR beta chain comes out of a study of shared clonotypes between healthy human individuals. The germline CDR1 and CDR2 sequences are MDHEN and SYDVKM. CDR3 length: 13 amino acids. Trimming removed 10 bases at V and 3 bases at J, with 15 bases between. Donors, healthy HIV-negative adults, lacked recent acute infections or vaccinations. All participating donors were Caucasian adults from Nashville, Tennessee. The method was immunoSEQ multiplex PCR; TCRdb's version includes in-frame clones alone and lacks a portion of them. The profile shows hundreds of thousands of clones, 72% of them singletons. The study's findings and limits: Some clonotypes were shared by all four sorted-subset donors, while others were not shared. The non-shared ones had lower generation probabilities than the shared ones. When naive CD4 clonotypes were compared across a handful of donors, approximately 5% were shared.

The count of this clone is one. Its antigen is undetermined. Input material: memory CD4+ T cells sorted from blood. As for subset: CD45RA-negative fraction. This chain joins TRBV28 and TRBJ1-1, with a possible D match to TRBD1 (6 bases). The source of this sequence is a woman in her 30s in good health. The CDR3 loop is CATYPGGHTEAFF. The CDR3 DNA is TGTGCCACCTACCCCGGGGGGCACACTGAAGCTTTCTTT. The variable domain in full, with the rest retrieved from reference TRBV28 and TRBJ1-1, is DVKVTQSSRYLVKRTGEKVFLECVQDMDHENMFWYRQDPGLGLRLIYFSYDVKMKEKGDIPEGYSVSREKKERFSLILESASTNQTSMYLCATYPGGHTEAFFGQGTRLTVV.